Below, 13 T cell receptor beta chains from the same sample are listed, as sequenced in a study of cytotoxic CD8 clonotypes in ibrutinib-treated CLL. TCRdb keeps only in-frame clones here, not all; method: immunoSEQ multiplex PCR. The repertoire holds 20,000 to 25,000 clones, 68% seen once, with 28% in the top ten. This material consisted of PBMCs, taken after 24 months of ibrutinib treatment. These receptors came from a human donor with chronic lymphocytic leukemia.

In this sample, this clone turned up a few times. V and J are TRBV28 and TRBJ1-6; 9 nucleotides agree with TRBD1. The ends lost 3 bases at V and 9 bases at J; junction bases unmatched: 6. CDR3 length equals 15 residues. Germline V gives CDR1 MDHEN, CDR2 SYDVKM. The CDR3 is CASSFRDRAGSPLHF. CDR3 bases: TGTGCCAGCAGTTTCCGGGACAGGGCTGGTTCACCCCTCCACTTT.

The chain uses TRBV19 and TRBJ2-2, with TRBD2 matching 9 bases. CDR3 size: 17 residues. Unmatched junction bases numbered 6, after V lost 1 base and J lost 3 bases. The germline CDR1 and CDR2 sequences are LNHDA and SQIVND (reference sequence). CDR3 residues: CASSIGSGGDYTGELFF. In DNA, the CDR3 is TGTGCCAGTAGTATAGGTAGCGGGGGCGACTACACCGGGGAGCTGTTTTTT.

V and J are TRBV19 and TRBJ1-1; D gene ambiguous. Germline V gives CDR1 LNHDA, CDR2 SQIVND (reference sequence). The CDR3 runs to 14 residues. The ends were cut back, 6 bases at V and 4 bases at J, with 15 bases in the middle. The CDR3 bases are TGTGCCAGTAGCCACGACATGTGGGCCACTGAAGCTTTCTTT. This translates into CASSHDMWATEAFF.

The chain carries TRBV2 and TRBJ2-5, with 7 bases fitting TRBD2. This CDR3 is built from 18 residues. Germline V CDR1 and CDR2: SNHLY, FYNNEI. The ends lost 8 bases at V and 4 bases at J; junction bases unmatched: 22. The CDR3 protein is CASGREWRGKYQAETQYF. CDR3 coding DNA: TGTGCCAGCGGACGGGAGTGGCGGGGGAAGTATCAGGCAGAGACCCAGTACTTC. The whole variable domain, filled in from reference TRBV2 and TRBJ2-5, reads EPEVTQTPSHQVTQMGQEVILRCVPISNHLYFYWYRQILGQKVEFLVSFYNNEISEKSEIFDDQFSVERPDGSNFTLKIRSTKLEDSAMYFCASGREWRGKYQAETQYFGPGTRLLVL.

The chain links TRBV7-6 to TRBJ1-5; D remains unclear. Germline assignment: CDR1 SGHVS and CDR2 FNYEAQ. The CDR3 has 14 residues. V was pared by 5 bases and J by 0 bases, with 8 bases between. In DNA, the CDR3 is TGTGCCAGCAGCCATGGGGATAGCAATCAGCCCCAGCATTTT. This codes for CASSHGDSNQPQHF.

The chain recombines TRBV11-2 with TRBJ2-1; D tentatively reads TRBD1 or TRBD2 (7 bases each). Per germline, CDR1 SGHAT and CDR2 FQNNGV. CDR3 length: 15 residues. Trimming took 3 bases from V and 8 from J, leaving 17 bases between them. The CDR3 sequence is CASSFAGGEWDEQFF. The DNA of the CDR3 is TGTGCCAGCAGCTTTGCAGGGGGGGAATGGGATGAGCAGTTCTTC.

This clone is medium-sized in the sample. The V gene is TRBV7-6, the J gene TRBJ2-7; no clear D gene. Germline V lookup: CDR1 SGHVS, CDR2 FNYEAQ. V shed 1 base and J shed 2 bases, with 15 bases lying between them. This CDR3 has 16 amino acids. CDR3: CASSLEPINAPYEQYF. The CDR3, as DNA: TGTGCCAGCAGCTTAGAGCCCATAAATGCGCCCTACGAGCAGTACTTC.

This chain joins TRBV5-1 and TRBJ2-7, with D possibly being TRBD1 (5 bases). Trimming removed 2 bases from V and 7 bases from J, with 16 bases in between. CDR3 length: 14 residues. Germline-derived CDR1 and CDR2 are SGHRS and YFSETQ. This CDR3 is CASSFSSGAREQYF. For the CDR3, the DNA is TGCGCCAGCAGCTTCTCTTCTGGGGCGAGGGAGCAGTACTTC.

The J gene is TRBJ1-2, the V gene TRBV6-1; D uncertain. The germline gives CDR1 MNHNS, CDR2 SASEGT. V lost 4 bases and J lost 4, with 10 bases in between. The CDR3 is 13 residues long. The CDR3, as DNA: TGTGCCAGCAGTGTTAGGAAAACCTATGGCTACACCTTC. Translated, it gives CASSVRKTYGYTF.

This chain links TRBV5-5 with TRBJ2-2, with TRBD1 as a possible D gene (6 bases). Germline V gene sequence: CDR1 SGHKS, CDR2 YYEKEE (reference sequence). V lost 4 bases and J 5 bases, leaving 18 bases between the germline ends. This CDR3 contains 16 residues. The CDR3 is CASSLGGYRGTGELFF. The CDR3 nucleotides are TGTGCCAGCAGCCTAGGGGGTTACAGAGGTACCGGGGAGCTGTTTTTT.

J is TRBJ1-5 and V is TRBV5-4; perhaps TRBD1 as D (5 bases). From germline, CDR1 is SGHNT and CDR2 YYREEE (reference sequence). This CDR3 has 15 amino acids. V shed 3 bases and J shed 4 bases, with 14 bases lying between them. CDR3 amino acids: CASSSMTAPNQPQHF. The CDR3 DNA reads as TGTGCCAGCAGCTCCATGACAGCCCCAAATCAGCCCCAGCATTTT.

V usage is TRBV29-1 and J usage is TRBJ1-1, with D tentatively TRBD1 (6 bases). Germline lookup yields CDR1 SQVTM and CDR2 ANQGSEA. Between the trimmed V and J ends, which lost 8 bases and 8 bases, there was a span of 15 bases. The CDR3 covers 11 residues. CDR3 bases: TGCAGCACCCAAGCCGGGACAGAAGCTTTCTTT. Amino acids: CSTQAGTEAFF.

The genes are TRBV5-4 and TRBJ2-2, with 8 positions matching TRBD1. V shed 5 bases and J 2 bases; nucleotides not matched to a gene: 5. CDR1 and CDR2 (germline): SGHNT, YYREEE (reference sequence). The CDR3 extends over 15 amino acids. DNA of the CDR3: TGTGCCAGCAGTCCACAGGGGGTTAACACCGGGGAGCTGTTTTTT. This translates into CASSPQGVNTGELFF.